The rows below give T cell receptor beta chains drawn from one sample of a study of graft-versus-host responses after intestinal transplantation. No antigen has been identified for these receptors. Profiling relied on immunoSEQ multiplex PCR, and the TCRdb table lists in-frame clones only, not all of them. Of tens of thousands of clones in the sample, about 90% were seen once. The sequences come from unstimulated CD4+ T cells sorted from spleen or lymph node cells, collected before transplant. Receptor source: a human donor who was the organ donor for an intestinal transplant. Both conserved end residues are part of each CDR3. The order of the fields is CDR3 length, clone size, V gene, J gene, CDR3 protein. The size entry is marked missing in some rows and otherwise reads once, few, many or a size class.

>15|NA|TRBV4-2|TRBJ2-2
CASSPTSGNTGELFF
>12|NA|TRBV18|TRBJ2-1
CASSPGGNEQFF
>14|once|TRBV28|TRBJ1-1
CASSLAQGGTEAFF
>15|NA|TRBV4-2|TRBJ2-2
CASSQARLDTGELFF
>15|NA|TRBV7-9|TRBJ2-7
CASSPLAGEWYEQYF
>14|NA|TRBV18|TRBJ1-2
CASSPRDRGIGYTF
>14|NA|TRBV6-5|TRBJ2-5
CASIGAGTRETQYF
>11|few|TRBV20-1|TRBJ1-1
CSARGASEAFF
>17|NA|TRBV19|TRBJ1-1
CASQQGTYRGRITEAFF
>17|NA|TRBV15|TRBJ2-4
CATSRGDLRQGGNIQYF